The sequence of this TCR beta chain was determined in a study of early T cells in non-severe SARS-CoV-2 infection (dated by TCRdb to about 2021). Background for the entire study: Because TCR sequencing relied on bulk RNA taken from unsorted whole blood, pairing of alpha and beta chains was not possible. Results and caveats for the whole study, not just this receptor: VDJdb matching was skewed toward anti-spike CD8 responses and likely underestimated virus-specific expansions, missing private and CD4 specificities.

V is shortened by 6 bases, J by 0 bases, and the region joining them spans 9 bases. In the germline V gene, CDR1 corresponds to MDHEN and CDR2 to SYDVKM. The CDR3, from cysteine to phenylalanine, totals 14 residues. The kept DNA is CDR3 alone, 42 bases in frame from the first base. This clonotype has a handful of counts. Its cognate antigen has yet to be identified. No base qualities exist here, and no much larger clone lies one base off it. This was a case-control study nested in a cohort of healthcare workers in London, UK, who had nasopharyngeal swab PCR tests and blood samples taken every week. Between 23 and 31 March 2020, the week of the UK lockdown, healthcare workers were enrolled and then followed up weekly for as long as 16 weeks. Library preparation employed 5' RACE. Sequenced using a NextSeq 500. Unique molecular identifiers were attached to individual cDNA molecules in the TCR library protocol so that sequencing error and PCR bias could be corrected. Both TCR alpha and beta chains were sequenced, and tight co-correlation was observed between alpha and beta sequence abundances in each sample. Concerning the study's data processing: Decombinator V4 was used to perform V gene, J gene and CDR3 annotation of TCR sequences. TCRs were defined as expanded if a significant change between any two time points was detected under a Poisson model with p below 0.0001. TCR abundances were normalised to the total number of TCRs sequenced in each sample and reported as counts per million. TRAV1-2 paired with TRAJ12, TRAJ20 or TRAJ33 defined MAIT TCRs, while TRAV10 paired with TRAJ18 defined iNKT TCRs. VDJdb, accessed 1 November 2021, was searched for CMV, EBV and SARS-CoV-2 annotated TCRs, excluding TCRs annotated for multiple antigens. TCRdb ran its own pipeline on the public reads, namely fastp trimming at Q25 and MiXCR clone calling, and kept in-frame beta chains. For every CDR3 protein sequence, its rows merge into one entry that carries the most common genes and DNA. In this record, the V and J calls reflect TCRdb's handling and not the investigators' own analysis. The sample yields approximately 46,000 distinct CDR3 sequences; roughly 8.8% were counted once. The ten largest account for under 15% of the sample.

This TCR was recovered from an adult who was a healthcare worker with PCR-confirmed SARS-CoV-2 infection or an uninfected control (not recorded which). Sequenced material: whole blood. This chain is built from TRBV28 and TRBJ2-1; TRBD2 is a possible D gene, resting on 5 matching bases. The DNA sequence follows: TGTGCCAGCAGCGGAGGTAACTCCTACAATGAGCAGTTCTTC. Its coded protein is CASSGGNSYNEQFF.